This note documents a single TCR beta chain sequence. Its specificity is not known. This record comes from a study of monozygotic twins with inflammatory bowel disease. Findings and limits, study-wide: Support for a single strong signal or clonotype associated with IBD was absent.

UMIs containing a 6-nucleotide sample barcode were added via template switching. TCRdb re-called the 5' RACE reads and catalogs CDR3 proteins one per entry, DNA excluded. The table for this sample gives 150,000 to 200,000 distinct CDR3 sequences. The template was total RNA from whole blood, with no T cell sorting. The TCR sequence derives from a human donor with ulcerative colitis or Crohn's disease, or a healthy co-twin of an affected twin (not recorded which). The sequenced sample consisted of blood.

Here the CDR3 reads CASSPYVTTEAFF. The chain is built from TRBV18 and TRBJ1-1. The germline CDR1 and CDR2 sequences are KGHSH and LQKENI. The CDR3 spans 13 residues.